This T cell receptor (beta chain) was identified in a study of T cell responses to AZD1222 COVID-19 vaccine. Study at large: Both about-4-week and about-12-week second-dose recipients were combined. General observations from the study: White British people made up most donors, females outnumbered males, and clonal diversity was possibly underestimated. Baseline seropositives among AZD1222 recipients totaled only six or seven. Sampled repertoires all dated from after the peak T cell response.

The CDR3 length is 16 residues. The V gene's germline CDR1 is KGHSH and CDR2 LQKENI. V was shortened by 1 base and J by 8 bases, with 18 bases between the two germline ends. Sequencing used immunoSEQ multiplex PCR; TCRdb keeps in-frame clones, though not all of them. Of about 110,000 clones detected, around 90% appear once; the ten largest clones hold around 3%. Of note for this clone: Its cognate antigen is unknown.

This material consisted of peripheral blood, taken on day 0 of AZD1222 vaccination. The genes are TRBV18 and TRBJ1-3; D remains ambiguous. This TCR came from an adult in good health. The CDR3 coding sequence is TGTGCCAGCTCACCACAGTTAGAGGACCGGGGAGACACCATATATTTT. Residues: CASSPQLEDRGDTIYF.